The 9 T cell receptor beta chains listed next were all sequenced from one sample in a study of T cells in Graves' hyperthyroidism and ophthalmopathy. Amplified regions were TCR beta CDR3 sequences from RNA transcripts. HTBI primers drove first-round RT-PCR of the TCR CDR3. TCRdb recomputed calls from the multiplex PCR reads with MiXCR, one row per CDR3 protein. This table holds around 570,000 distinct CDR3 sequences, just under 20% found once. Sequenced sample: blood. The source is a middle-aged man with Graves' ophthalmopathy.

This chain connects TRBV7-8 to TRBJ1-3, with a weak D call TRBD1 (5 bases). V was pared by 5 bases and J by 3 bases, with 11 bases between. Germline lookup yields CDR1 SGHVS and CDR2 FQNEAQ. This CDR3 region has 14 residues. CDR3 in amino acids: CASSPDSIGNTIYF. As DNA, the CDR3 is TGTGCCAGCAGCCCAGACAGTATTGGAAACACCATATATTTT.

The rearrangement links TRBV6-1 to TRBJ2-6, with 7 nucleotides matching TRBD1. This CDR3 is built from 15 residues. V shed 5 bases, J shed 3 bases, and the junction held 4 bases outside the gene matches. Germline CDR1 is MNHNS and CDR2 is SASEGT. The CDR3 DNA sequence: TGTGCCAGCAGTAGACAGGGCTATGGGGCCAACGTCCTGACTTTC. Encoded protein: CASSRQGYGANVLTF.

This clonotype was observed at least ten times. The V and J genes are TRBV11-2 and TRBJ1-2; D is perhaps TRBD1 (5 bases). The CDR3 is 12 residues long. Germline V lookup: CDR1 SGHAT, CDR2 FQNNGV. The germline V and J ends were trimmed by 0 bases and 6 bases, with 5 bases remaining between them. The CDR3 loop reads CASSLEGDGYTF. For the CDR3, the DNA is TGTGCCAGCAGCTTAGAAGGGGATGGCTACACCTTC. Variable domain in full (rest from reference TRBV11-2 and TRBJ1-2): EAGVAQSPRYKIIEKRQSVAFWCNPISGHATLYWYQQILGQGPKLLIQFQNNGVVDDSQLPKDRFSAERLKGVDSTLKIQPAKLEDSAVYLCASSLEGDGYTFGSGTRLTVV.

The gene calls are TRBV20-1 and TRBJ2-2; 14 positions agree with TRBD2. Germline V gene data show CDR1 as DFQATT and CDR2 as SNEGSKA (reference sequence). The CDR3 has 18 amino acids. V trimming: 5 bases; J trimming: 4 bases; junction bases outside the gene matches: 12. CDR3 in amino acids: CSAEHGTSGRRATGELFF. DNA for the CDR3: TGCAGTGCTGAACACGGGACTAGCGGGAGAAGAGCCACCGGGGAGCTGTTTTTT.

With respect to this clonotype: Its ends do not fully match the called genes, so a read error is possible. The chain combines TRBV7-7 with TRBJ2-7; 7 bases are a match to TRBD1. Germline V gives CDR1 SSHAT, CDR2 FNYEAQ (reference sequence). CDR3 length: 14 residues. The CDR3 here is CASSPSQGVREQYF. For the CDR3, the DNA is TGTGCTAGCAGCCCCTCGCAGGGGGTGAGGGAGCAGTACTTC. Drawing the rest from reference TRBV7-7 and TRBJ2-7, the complete variable domain is GAGVSQSPRYKVTKRGQDVTLRCDPISSHATLYWYQQALGQGPEFLTYFNYEAQPDKSGLPSDRFSAERPEGSISTLTIQRTEQRDSAMYRCASSPSQGVREQYFGPGTRLTVT.

This clonotype was seen more than once but under ten times. The chain has TRBV7-8 and TRBJ1-5; possibly TRBD1 for D (6 bases). Germline CDR1 is SGHVS and CDR2 is FQNEAQ. The CDR3 has 14 residues. Trimming took off 5 bases at V and 5 bases at J, with 13 bases between the two ends. This CDR3 is CASSQGGEYQPQHF. CDR3 nucleotides: TGTGCCAGCAGCCAAGGGGGAGAGTATCAGCCCCAGCATTTT.

In its sample, this clonotype was seen many times. This chain joins TRBV6-1 and TRBJ1-1; D gene uncertain. This CDR3 spans 14 amino acids. The germline V and J ends were trimmed by 2 bases and 0 bases, with 7 bases remaining between them. Germline CDR1 is MNHNS and CDR2 is SASEGT. This chain's CDR3 is CASSERRLNTEAFF. The CDR3 DNA reads TGTGCCAGCAGTGAACGTAGGTTGAACACTGAAGCTTTCTTT.

This clonotype was seen ten or more times. The chain carries TRBV6-9 and TRBJ1-5, with 7 nucleotides matching TRBD1. From germline, CDR1 is MNHGY and CDR2 SVAAGI. The V gene end was trimmed by 7 bases and the J gene end by 2 bases; junction bases not matched to a gene: 29. The CDR3 length is 22 residues. CDR3 in amino acids: CASTPSLHTGALVITGNQPQHF. In nucleotides, the CDR3 is TGTGCCAGCACCCCTTCCCTACACACAGGGGCACTGGTGATAACGGGCAATCAGCCCCAGCATTTT.

CDR3 protein: CASGGTGTRDEQYF. For the CDR3, the DNA is TGTGCCAGCGGGGGGACAGGGACTAGAGACGAGCAGTACTTC. This rearrangement joins TRBV7-9 to TRBJ2-7; D is possibly TRBD1 (9 bases). The CDR3 extends over 14 amino acids. Germline-derived CDR1 and CDR2 are SEHNR and FQNEAQ (reference sequence). Trimming pared 8 bases from V and 5 bases from J, leaving 19 bases between.